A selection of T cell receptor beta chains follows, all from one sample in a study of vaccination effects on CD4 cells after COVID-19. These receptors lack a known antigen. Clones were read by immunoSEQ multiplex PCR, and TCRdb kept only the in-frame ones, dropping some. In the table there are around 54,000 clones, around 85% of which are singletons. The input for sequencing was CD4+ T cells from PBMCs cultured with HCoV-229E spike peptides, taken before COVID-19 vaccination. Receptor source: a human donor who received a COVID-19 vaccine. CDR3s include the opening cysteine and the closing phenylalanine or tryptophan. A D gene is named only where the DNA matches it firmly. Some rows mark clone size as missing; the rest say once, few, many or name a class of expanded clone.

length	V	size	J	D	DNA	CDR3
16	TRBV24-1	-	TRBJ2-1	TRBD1	TGTGCCACCAGTGACCGGACAGGTGGGCTTCGGTATGAGCAGTTCTTC	CATSDRTGGLRYEQFF
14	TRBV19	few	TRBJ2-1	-	TGTGCCAGTAGTATTGTAGGGGCTTACAATGAGCAGTTCTTC	CASSIVGAYNEQFF
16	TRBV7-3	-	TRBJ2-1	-	TGTGCCAGCAGCTTACGTCCGGCAGGGACGAACAATGAGCAGTTCTTC	CASSLRPAGTNNEQFF
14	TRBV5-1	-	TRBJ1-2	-	TGCGCCAGCAGCCCGGGGGGGGGCCTCTATGGCTACACCTTC	CASSPGGGLYGYTF
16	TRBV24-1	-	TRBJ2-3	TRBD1	TGTGCCACCAGTGATCGTACAGGGGCCCGCACAGATACGCAGTATTTT	CATSDRTGARTDTQYF
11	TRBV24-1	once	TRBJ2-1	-	TGTGCCACCAGTGATCCGGGACGATGGTTCTTC	CATSDPGRWFF
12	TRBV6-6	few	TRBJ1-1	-	TGTGCCAGCAGTTACTCGAACCAGAAAGCTTTCTTT	CASSYSNQKAFF
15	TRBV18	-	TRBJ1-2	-	TGTGCCAGCTCACCAACATGGGGCAGTTCCTATGGCTACACCTTC	CASSPTWGSSYGYTF
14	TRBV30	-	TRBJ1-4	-	TGTGCCTGGAGCACGGGGGCAACTAATGAAAAACTGTTTTTT	CAWSTGATNEKLFF
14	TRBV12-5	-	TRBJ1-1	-	TGTGCTAGTGGTTTTGACAGGAGCACCTATGAAGCTTTCTTT	CASGFDRSTYEAFF
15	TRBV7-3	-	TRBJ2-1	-	TGTGCCAGCAGCCCACCCGGGGGTTCCTACAATGAGCAGTTCTTC	CASSPPGGSYNEQFF
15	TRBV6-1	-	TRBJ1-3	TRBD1	TGTGCCAGCAGTTCCGGGACAGTAGCGGGAAACACCATATATTTT	CASSSGTVAGNTIYF
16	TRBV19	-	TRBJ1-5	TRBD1	TGTGCCAGTAGTATAGTCGACAGGGGTAGCAATCAGCCCCAGCATTTT	CASSIVDRGSNQPQHF
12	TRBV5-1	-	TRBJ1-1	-	TGCGCCAGCAGCTTGGCCGGGCTTGAAGCTTTCTTT	CASSLAGLEAFF
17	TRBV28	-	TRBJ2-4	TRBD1	TGTGCCAGCAGTTTTTCGGTAGGGGGCAGAGCCAAAAACATTCAGTACTTC	CASSFSVGGRAKNIQYF
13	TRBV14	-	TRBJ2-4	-	TGTGCCAGCAGCCAAGGAGGCCAAAACATTCAGTACTTC	CASSQGGQNIQYF
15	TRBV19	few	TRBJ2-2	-	TGTGCCAGTAGTGCGGACAGCCGGAACACCGGGGAGCTGTTTTTT	CASSADSRNTGELFF
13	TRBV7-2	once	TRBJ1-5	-	TGTGCCAGCAGCACACAGGGCAATCAGCCCCAGCATTTT	CASSTQGNQPQHF
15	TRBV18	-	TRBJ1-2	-	TGTGCCAGCTCGCCGAACGGTACACCATCGGATGGCTACACCTTC	CASSPNGTPSDGYTF
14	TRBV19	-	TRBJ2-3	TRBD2	TGTGCCAGTAGTTCCAGCGGGGGGTCAGATACGCAGTATTTT	CASSSSGGSDTQYF
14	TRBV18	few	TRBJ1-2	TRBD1	TGTGCCAGCTCAACGACAGGGGGCGCGGAGGGCTACACCTTC	CASSTTGGAEGYTF
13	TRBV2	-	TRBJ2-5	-	TGTGCCCTCCAGGGTGGGGGAAGAGAGACCCAGTACTTC	CALQGGGRETQYF
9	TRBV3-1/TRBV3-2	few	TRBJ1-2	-	TGTGCCAGCAGCCAACCATTCACCTTC	CASSQPFTF
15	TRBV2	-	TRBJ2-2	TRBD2	TGTGCCAGCTCACTAGCGGGGGGGTATATCGGGGAGCTGTTTTTT	CASSLAGGYIGELFF
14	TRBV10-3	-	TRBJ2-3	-	TGTGCCATCAGTGGGACTCCTCCGCCAGATACGCAGTATTTT	CAISGTPPPDTQYF
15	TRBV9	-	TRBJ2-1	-	TGTGCCAGCAGCGTAGGACAGGGAGGCTACAATGAGCAGTTCTTC	CASSVGQGGYNEQFF